This passage covers 32 T cell receptor beta chains from one sample sequenced in a study of blood T cells in healthy people across ages (dated by TCRdb to 2014 to 2015). Library prep was done by 5' RACE. Sequencer: Illumina HiSeq 2500. The second PCR ran for about 6 to 12 cycles and used a J-beta primer mix along with a sample-barcoded 5' primer. The public reads were quality trimmed at Q25 with fastp and then assembled into clones with MiXCR by TCRdb, keeping productive beta chains. All rows with the same CDR3 protein become a single entry with the most common DNA and genes. Present in this sample are 660,000 or so distinct CDR3 sequences, approximately 59% of which were seen just once. The top ten clones comprise 30% to 45% of the sample. Sequencing input: blood. These receptors originate from a man between 60 and 75 years old in good health.

This rearrangement joins TRBV7-9 to TRBJ2-6; 10 bases align to TRBD1. This CDR3 has 16 amino acids. V was pared by 5 bases and J by 3 bases, with 4 bases of the junction left unmatched. Germline values: CDR1 SEHNR, CDR2 FQNEAQ (reference sequence). Written as DNA, the CDR3 is TGTGCCAGCAGCATGGACAGGGGGAATGGGGCCAACGTCCTGACTTTC. Translating gives CASSMDRGNGANVLTF.

This clonotype occurred a few times. This sequence joins TRBV4-1 and TRBJ2-5; 7 nucleotides agree with TRBD2. After removal of 5 bases from V and 1 base from J, the junction contained 4 bases not matched to a gene. The CDR3 loop spans 14 amino acids. From germline, CDR1 is MGHRA and CDR2 YSYEKL. The CDR3 is CASSDWEGQETQYF. The CDR3 DNA reads as TGCGCCAGCAGCGATTGGGAGGGCCAAGAGACCCAGTACTTC.

The rearrangement uses TRBV27 and TRBJ2-7, with D maybe TRBD1 (6 bases). CDR3 length: 12 amino acids. V was pared by 8 bases and J by 4 bases, with 12 bases between. Germline V gene data show CDR1 as MNHEY and CDR2 as SMNVEV (reference sequence). In nucleotides, the CDR3 is TGTGCCAGCGGACAGACGAATTACGAGCAGTACTTC. This gives the protein CASGQTNYEQYF.

The chain joins TRBV10-3 to TRBJ2-1; TRBD2 might be the D (6 bases). V was pared by 8 bases and J by 3 bases, with 20 bases between. This CDR3 is 16 amino acids long. The germline V gene has CDR1 ENHRY and CDR2 SYGVKD. The CDR3 reads CAIPLLRVADYNEQFF. CDR3 nucleotides: TGTGCCATCCCCCTACTAAGGGTAGCGGACTACAATGAGCAGTTCTTC.

This clonotype was counted only a few times. The chain carries TRBV6-1 and TRBJ1-2, with 9 nucleotides matching TRBD1. Per germline, CDR1 MNHNS and CDR2 SASEGT. Unmatched junction bases numbered 9, after V lost 8 bases and J lost 2 bases. This CDR3 comprises 15 residues. CDR3 in DNA: TGTGCCAGCCACGGGACAGGGCTCGGCAACTATGGCTACACCTTC. This gives the protein CASHGTGLGNYGYTF.

The rearrangement uses TRBV7-2 and TRBJ2-5, with no clear D. The V and J ends lost 2 bases and 4 bases respectively, with 11 bases between them. CDR1 is SGHTA and CDR2 is FQGNSA in the germline V gene. CDR3 length equals 14 residues. This CDR3 is CASSLNHGPETQYF. DNA of the CDR3: TGTGCCAGCAGCTTAAACCACGGGCCAGAGACCCAGTACTTC.

The J gene is TRBJ1-2, the V gene TRBV28; 7 bases line up with TRBD1. With 5 bases clipped from V and 5 bases from J, the junction kept 8 bases outside the gene matches. In germline, CDR1 is MDHEN, CDR2 SYDVKM. CDR3 length: 14 amino acids. The CDR3 spells CASSELTGTYGYTF. CDR3 coding DNA: TGTGCCAGCAGTGAGTTGACAGGGACTTATGGCTACACCTTC.

This clonotype was picked up a small number of times. The CDR3 loop is CASSPLAGGLISNEQFF. The CDR3 DNA reads as TGTGCCAGCAGCCCTCTAGCGGGAGGGCTTATTTCGAATGAGCAGTTCTTC. This rearrangement joins TRBV11-2 to TRBJ2-1, with 12 bases matching TRBD2. V gave up 5 bases and J gave up 7 bases; unmatched junction bases: 12. The CDR3 extends over 17 amino acids. CDR1 SGHAT and CDR2 FQNNGV come from the germline V gene.

The gene calls are TRBV20-1 and TRBJ1-1, with a weak D call TRBD1 (5 bases). Trimming took 5 bases from V and 1 from J, leaving 11 bases between them. The CDR3 runs 13 residues. The germline V gene encodes CDR1 DFQATT and CDR2 SNEGSKA (reference sequence). The CDR3 spells CSALTGANTEAFF. The CDR3 DNA is TGCAGTGCTTTAACAGGAGCGAACACTGAAGCTTTCTTT.

The gene calls are TRBV4-1 and TRBJ2-7; maybe TRBD1 (6 bases). Germline V gene sequence: CDR1 MGHRA, CDR2 YSYEKL. V lost 0 bases and J lost 5, with 14 bases in between. The CDR3 loop spans 15 amino acids. This CDR3 is CASSQDLGAKNEQYF. The DNA of the CDR3 is TGCGCCAGCAGCCAAGATTTGGGGGCGAAGAACGAGCAGTACTTC.

For this clonotype: The CDR3 carries no conserved terminal phenylalanine or tryptophan, so it likely arises from a read error. This rearrangement joins TRBV5-4 to TRBJ2-7; no clear D. Germline CDR1 and CDR2: SGHNT and YYREEE (reference sequence). V lost 4 bases to trimming and J lost 3 bases, with 14 bases between them. The CDR3 contains 14 residues. This CDR3 is CASSPTDGYYEQYL. The CDR3 DNA is TGTGCCAGCAGCCCCACGGACGGATACTACGAGCAGTACCTC.

V usage is TRBV19 and J usage is TRBJ2-2, with 10 bases aligning to TRBD1. Germline V gene lookup returns CDR1 LNHDA and CDR2 SQIVND (reference sequence). Unmatched junction bases numbered 8, after V lost 10 bases and J lost 6 bases. The CDR3 consists of 14 residues. The DNA of the CDR3 is TGTGCCACTACGACAGGGGGCCGATCCGGGGAGCTGTTTTTT. Translated, it gives CATTTGGRSGELFF.

In this sample, this clonotype turned up a few times. The rearrangement links TRBV5-1 to TRBJ2-5; D is ambiguous. Trimming shortened V by 1 base and J by 3 bases, and 7 bases separated the two germline ends. The CDR3 loop spans 13 amino acids. The germline gives CDR1 SGHRS, CDR2 YFSETQ. The CDR3 DNA is TGCGCCAGCAGCTTGCCCACCAAAGAGACCCAGTACTTC. Amino acid sequence: CASSLPTKETQYF.

V and J are TRBV10-1 and TRBJ2-2, with TRBD1 identical over 7 bases. Trimming removed 5 bases from V and 7 bases from J; junction bases left unmatched: 7. Germline assignment: CDR1 WNHNN and CDR2 SYGVQD (reference sequence). The CDR3 totals 14 residues. The CDR3 reads CASSPGQAGGELFF. In nucleotides, the CDR3 is TGCGCCAGCAGTCCTGGACAGGCGGGCGGGGAGCTGTTTTTT.

This chain joins TRBV5-1 and TRBJ2-5, with unresolved D. The germline V and J ends were trimmed by 1 base and 5 bases, with 9 bases remaining between them. This CDR3 has 13 residues. The germline V gene has CDR1 SGHRS and CDR2 YFSETQ. The CDR3 DNA reads TGCGCCAGCAGCTTGCCGCCTTTGGAGACCCAGTACTTC. It encodes CASSLPPLETQYF.

This clonotype was detected a few times. This chain joins TRBV3-1 and TRBJ1-4, with unresolved D. The CDR3 is 16 amino acids. Germline CDR1 reads LGHDT; CDR2 reads YNNKEL (reference sequence). The ends were cut back, 0 bases at V and 0 bases at J, with 8 bases in the middle. CDR3 DNA: TGTGCCAGCAGCCAAGAGAGACCTGCAACTAATGAAAAACTGTTTTTT. This sequence encodes CASSQERPATNEKLFF.

The chain combines TRBV6-6 with TRBJ2-5, with D tentatively TRBD1 (7 bases). The J call is in doubt because the DNA end fits TRBJ2-7 better. This CDR3 has 15 residues. Germline V CDR1 and CDR2: MNHNY, SVGAGI (reference sequence). CDR3 region: CASSYSTRGDYEQYF. In DNA form, the CDR3 reads TGTGCCAGCAGTTACTCGACCAGGGGGGACTACGAGCAGTACTTC.

The V call is TRBV28, the J call TRBJ2-1; D is unresolved. Germline V gene lookup returns CDR1 MDHEN and CDR2 SYDVKM. The CDR3 consists of 15 residues. Deletions cut 7 bases from V and 4 bases from J, with 17 bases between. CDR3 amino acids: CASNPARYAYNEQFF. The CDR3 DNA reads as TGTGCCAGCAACCCGGCAAGGTACGCATACAATGAGCAGTTCTTC.

The chain has TRBV14 and TRBJ2-3; 9 bases are shared with TRBD2. The germline gives CDR1 SGHDN, CDR2 FVKESK. Unmatched junction bases numbered 10, after V lost 5 bases and J lost 4 bases. The CDR3 is 16 amino acids. CDR3 loop: CASSVRAGGLADTQYF. The DNA for the CDR3 is TGTGCCAGCAGCGTTCGAGCGGGGGGATTAGCAGATACGCAGTATTTT.

The chain is built from TRBV5-1 and TRBJ2-5, with TRBD2 as a possible D gene (5 bases). The CDR3 consists of 15 residues. Germline-derived CDR1 and CDR2 are SGHRS and YFSETQ. The V and J ends lost 4 bases and 2 bases respectively, with 15 bases between them. CDR3 nucleotides: TGCGCCAGCAGCCGAAATAGCGAGGCACAAGAGACCCAGTACTTC. This sequence encodes CASSRNSEAQETQYF.

This clonotype was counted a few times. The chain joins TRBV7-8 to TRBJ2-1; 10 nucleotides align to TRBD1. The J call may not be correct, given that the DNA end is closer to TRBJ2-7. CDR1 SGHVS and CDR2 FQNEAQ come from the germline V gene. This CDR3 is 14 amino acids long. Here the CDR3 reads CASSPRQGAREQYF. In nucleotides, the CDR3 is TGTGCCAGCAGCCCCCGACAGGGGGCTAGGGAGCAGTACTTC.

The genes are TRBV4-1 and TRBJ2-7, with TRBD1 matching over 9 bases. Unmatched junction bases numbered 9, after V lost 1 base and J lost 2 bases. Germline loops: CDR1 MGHRA, CDR2 YSYEKL. CDR3 length: 17 residues. CDR3 DNA sequence: TGCGCCAGCAGCCAAGTCCGTTCCGGGACAGGGACCTACGAGCAGTACTTC. This sequence encodes CASSQVRSGTGTYEQYF.

The genes are TRBV7-8 and TRBJ2-3; 8 nucleotides line up with TRBD2. Germline CDR1 reads SGHVS; CDR2 reads FQNEAQ. This CDR3 comprises 17 residues. Germline trimming cut 2 bases from V and 2 bases from J; bases unmatched to any gene: 9. This CDR3 is CASSLYGTSGFTDTQYF. The DNA of the CDR3 is TGTGCCAGCAGCTTATACGGGACTAGTGGGTTCACAGATACGCAGTATTTT. The variable domain in full, with the rest retrieved from reference TRBV7-8 and TRBJ2-3, is GAGVSQSPRYKVAKRGQDVALRCDPISGHVSLFWYQQALGQGPEFLTYFQNEAQLDKSGLPSDRFFAERPEGSVSTLKIQRTQQEDSAVYLCASSLYGTSGFTDTQYFGPGTRLTVL.

This sequence joins TRBV25-1 and TRBJ2-7; D may correspond to TRBD1 or TRBD2 (5 bases each). From germline, CDR1 is MGHDK and CDR2 SYGVNS. The CDR3 runs 15 residues. Trimming removed 5 bases at V and 0 bases at J, with 14 bases between. The DNA of the CDR3 is TGTGCCAGCAGTCCCCTCCCAGGGAGCTCCTACGAGCAGTACTTC. It translates to CASSPLPGSSYEQYF.

This clonotype came up once. The chain recombines TRBV4-1 with TRBJ2-5; 7 bases fit TRBD2. In germline, CDR1 is MGHRA, CDR2 YSYEKL. The CDR3 is 14 amino acids. The V segment lost 4 bases and the J segment 11 bases; nucleotides outside the gene matches: 13. As DNA, the CDR3 is TGCGCCAGCAGCCCCGGGGGGACCTACAATGAGCAGTACTTC. Its translation is CASSPGGTYNEQYF.

Only a few counts were recorded for this clonotype. V is TRBV5-4 and J is TRBJ2-3; 12 nucleotides match TRBD2. The CDR3 spans 16 residues. Germline values: CDR1 SGHNT, CDR2 YYREEE (reference sequence). The junction had 7 bases not matched to a gene; V was cut back by 5 bases and J by 3 bases. This CDR3 reads CASSPGLAGLTDTQYF. The CDR3, as DNA: TGTGCCAGCAGTCCGGGACTAGCGGGCCTGACAGATACGCAGTATTTT.

The chain recombines TRBV10-3 with TRBJ1-2; D is ambiguous. Looked up from germline, CDR1 is ENHRY and CDR2 is SYGVKD. This CDR3 has 12 residues. Trimming shortened V by 5 bases and J by 7 bases, and 11 bases separated the two germline ends. CDR3: CAISPSESGYTF. In DNA form, the CDR3 reads TGTGCCATCAGTCCCAGCGAATCTGGCTACACCTTC.

The chain couples TRBV7-2 to TRBJ2-7; maybe TRBD2 (5 bases). The CDR3 covers 15 residues. Germline assignment: CDR1 SGHTA and CDR2 FQGNSA. Trimming stripped 5 bases from V and 0 bases from J, with 14 bases between. The chain's CDR3 is CASSRPAEASYEQYF. CDR3 DNA sequence: TGTGCCAGCAGCCGCCCGGCGGAGGCCTCCTACGAGCAGTACTTC.

This clonotype came up once. The rearrangement links TRBV5-1 to TRBJ2-1; D may be TRBD2 (7 bases). Per the germline V gene, CDR1 is SGHRS and CDR2 is YFSETQ. Trimming pared 4 bases from V and 5 bases from J, leaving 16 bases between. The CDR3 runs to 15 residues. CDR3 in DNA: TGCGCCAGCAGCGCGGTGGGGGGGCCCCACAATGAGCAGTTCTTC. This translates into CASSAVGGPHNEQFF. Full variable domain (rest looked up from reference TRBV5-1 and TRBJ2-1): KAGVTQTPRYLIKTRGQQVTLSCSPISGHRSVSWYQQTPGQGLQFLFEYFSETQRNKGNFPGRFSGRQFSNSRSEMNVSTLELGDSALYLCASSAVGGPHNEQFFGPGTRLTVL.

The rearrangement joins TRBV4-1 to TRBJ2-7; 8 bases match TRBD2. The germline V gene has CDR1 MGHRA and CDR2 YSYEKL. V lost 0 bases and J lost 2; bases outside the gene matches: 9. The CDR3 contains 17 residues. CDR3 nucleotides: TGCGCCAGCAGCCAAGAGCTAGCGGGCTCAGGGGCCTACGAGCAGTACTTC. This encodes CASSQELAGSGAYEQYF.

The chain couples TRBV5-8 to TRBJ2-7, with D unclear. CDR3 length: 14 residues. Trimming removed 5 bases at V and 3 bases at J, with 15 bases between. The germline V gene encodes CDR1 SGHTS and CDR2 YDEGEE. This CDR3 reads CASRLSGILYEQYF. CDR3 nucleotide sequence: TGTGCCAGCAGACTCTCAGGTATACTCTACGAGCAGTACTTC.

J is TRBJ2-1 and V is TRBV9; D gene unclear. Trimming shortened V by 3 bases and J by 9 bases, and 13 bases separated the two germline ends. This CDR3 has 13 amino acids. Germline V gene lookup returns CDR1 SGDLS and CDR2 YYNGEE. The DNA for the CDR3 is TGTGCCAGCAGCGCCGGCCCGTTGGGTGAGCAGTTCTTC. Translating it yields CASSAGPLGEQFF.